The source of this T cell receptor (beta chain) is a study of post-analysis software for immune sequencing data. Study context: Patients with relapsing-remitting, secondary progressive and progressive-relapsing multiple sclerosis courses were all represented.

Included in the TCR beta cDNA libraries were unique molecular identifiers. TCRdb reanalysed the PCR reads using MiXCR and keeps one entry per CDR3 protein. The data hold approximately 690,000 distinct CDR3 sequences, with approximately 60% observed a single time. The sample holds one count of this clonotype. Its target is unknown. Study-wide results and limits: When patients were compared with controls, about five TRBV segments were more frequent, TRBV5-6, TRBV5-1 and TRBV20-1 among them. Significantly lower normalized Chao1 diversity was found in patients with multiple sclerosis relative to controls.

This CDR3 region has 13 residues. The V end lost 6 bases, the J end lost 3 bases, and 11 bases lay between the germline ends. CDR1 and CDR2 from the germline V gene are MNHEY and SVGEGT. The sample consisted of blood. The clonotype was recovered from a girl aged 2 to 9 with multiple sclerosis. The V and J genes are TRBV6-2 or TRBV6-3 and TRBJ1-2; D not resolved. The DNA of the CDR3 is TGTGCCAGCAGAGAAAAATCCCACTATGGCTACACCTTC. Its protein product is CASREKSHYGYTF.